The entry that follows covers one TCR beta chain sequence. The antigen remains undetermined. These data are taken from a study of shared clonotypes between healthy human individuals. This CDR3 region has 12 residues. In germline, CDR1 is SEHNR, CDR2 FQNEAQ (reference sequence). V lost 7 bases and J lost 11; bases outside the gene matches: 7. Libraries were prepared by immunoSEQ multiplex PCR; TCRdb keeps only in-frame clonotypes and omits some of them. Here the sample spans fewer than 1 million clones, approximately 96% being singletons. Broader study findings: Naive subsets typically showed greater estimated richness than memory subsets. Incompleteness in sorted-subset sequencing, despite large depth, was shown by rarefaction. The expectation was that sequencing depth would affect clonotype sharing among donors.

CD45RO-negative, CCR7-positively selected cells formed the naive CD8 fraction, excluding terminally differentiated effector memory CD45RA+ cells. All participating donors were Caucasian adults from Nashville, Tennessee. This receptor was identified in a man younger than 40 in good health. The V gene is TRBV7-9, the J gene TRBJ2-2; TRBD1 matches at 7 bases. The material sequenced was naive CD8+ T cells sorted from blood. Here the CDR3 reads CASNSGQVELFF. CDR3 nucleotides: TGTGCCAGCAACTCCGGACAGGTAGAGCTGTTTTTT.